The 12 T cell receptor beta chains presented below share a single source sample, sequenced in a study of yellow fever vaccine responses in identical twins. MiXCR was run by TCRdb on the RT-PCR reads, yielding one entry per CDR3 protein. The data show around 3,600 distinct CDR3 sequences, with just under 85% seen just once and about 2.6% held by the top ten. Source: T cells from blood (PBMCs), unsorted or a sorted subset (not recorded which), taken before or after yellow fever vaccination (not recorded which). Source of these receptors: a woman between 18 and 29 years old who received the yellow fever vaccine.

The chain carries TRBV29-1 and TRBJ2-3, with D possibly TRBD1 on 6 matching bases. Germline assignment: CDR1 SQVTM and CDR2 ANQGSEA. The length of the CDR3 is 14 residues. The V and J ends lost 4 bases and 5 bases respectively, with 16 bases between them. Here the CDR3 reads CSVASAKGGDTQYF. CDR3 coding DNA: TGCAGCGTTGCATCCGCAAAAGGGGGAGATACGCAGTATTTT.

This chain uses TRBV28 with TRBJ2-1; D could derive from TRBD1 or TRBD2 (6 bases each). Deletions cut 6 bases from V and 9 bases from J, with 15 bases between. CDR3 size: 13 residues. CDR1 is MDHEN, CDR2 SYDVKM, per germline. CDR3 residues: CASRGGSWGEQFF. The CDR3 DNA is TGTGCCAGCAGGGGGGGCAGTTGGGGTGAGCAGTTCTTC.

The V and J genes are TRBV18 and TRBJ2-7, with a possible D match to TRBD1 (5 bases). Trimming shortened V by 2 bases and J by 5 bases, and 13 bases separated the two germline ends. This CDR3 is built from 14 residues. Germline loops: CDR1 KGHSH, CDR2 LQKENI. CDR3 nucleotides: TGTGCCAGCTCACCATCAGGGAATTACGACGAGCAGTACTTC. This codes for CASSPSGNYDEQYF.

This chain joins TRBV4-2 and TRBJ2-3, with a possible D match to TRBD1 (6 bases). The CDR3 is made up of 13 amino acids. Trimming took 6 bases from V and 5 from J, leaving 12 bases between them. Per germline, CDR1 LGHNA and CDR2 YNFKEQ. The CDR3 DNA follows: TGTGCCAGCAGTTTTGGGGGCGAAGATACGCAGTATTTT. Amino acids: CASSFGGEDTQYF.

This chain connects TRBV2 to TRBJ2-1, with a tentative D call TRBD1 (5 bases). V was cut by 4 bases and J by 8 bases, with 15 bases left in between. The CDR3 is 14 residues long. The V gene's germline CDR1 is SNHLY and CDR2 FYNNEI. CDR3 in amino acids: CASSVRQGSYEQFF. The CDR3 bases are TGTGCCAGCAGTGTTCGGCAGGGCTCGTATGAGCAGTTCTTC.

This clonotype occurred a few times. The DNA for the CDR3 is TGTGCCTGGAGTGGAACAGTTGGGGCCAATCAGCCCCAGCATTTT. Encoded protein: CAWSGTVGANQPQHF. The chain carries TRBV30 and TRBJ1-5; a possible D gene is TRBD1 (5 bases). V dropped 1 base and J dropped 3 bases, with 13 bases sitting between them. The CDR3 is made up of 15 amino acids. Germline loops: CDR1 GTSNPN, CDR2 SVGIG (reference sequence).

This clonotype appeared a single time. This sequence joins TRBV11-3 and TRBJ2-3, with D unclear. This CDR3 is 15 amino acids long. The V gene's germline CDR1 is SGHNT and CDR2 YENEEA. Trimming pared 1 base from V and 2 bases from J, leaving 10 bases between. The CDR3 nucleotides are TGTGCCAGCAGCTTAGTAAATACTTACACAGATACGCAGTATTTT. Protein product: CASSLVNTYTDTQYF.

This clonotype was detected only a few times. The chain employs TRBV7-6 and TRBJ1-1; D may be TRBD1 (6 bases). Trimming removed 3 bases at V and 4 bases at J, with 21 bases between. Per germline, CDR1 SGHVS and CDR2 FNYEAQ. The CDR3 has 17 residues. CDR3 sequence reads: CASSLRILGTGSTEAFF. DNA for the CDR3: TGTGCCAGCAGCTTGCGTATCCTGGGTACAGGGAGCACTGAAGCTTTCTTT.

This chain connects TRBV5-1 to TRBJ1-2; possibly TRBD1 for D (6 bases). The CDR3 runs to 13 residues. V dropped 4 bases and J dropped 2 bases, with 9 bases sitting between them. Germline assignment: CDR1 SGHRS and CDR2 YFSETQ. The CDR3 sequence: CASSTGQNYGYTF. CDR3 nucleotides: TGCGCCAGCAGCACGGGACAAAACTATGGCTACACCTTC.

V gene TRBV4-1 combines with J gene TRBJ1-5; D unclear. CDR3 length: 15 amino acids. The germline gives CDR1 MGHRA, CDR2 YSYEKL. Trimming removed 0 bases at V and 5 bases at J, with 11 bases between. In nucleotides, the CDR3 is TGCGCCAGCAGCCAAGATAGGGCAGGTGATCAGCCCCAGCATTTT. Translated, it gives CASSQDRAGDQPQHF.

The rearrangement joins TRBV23-1 to TRBJ2-6; the match to TRBD1 covers 12 bases. TRBV23-1 qualifies as an ORF whose function is uncertain. J was trimmed by 2 bases and V by 4 bases; bases with no gene match: 6. CDR3 length equals 18 residues. The CDR3 region is CASSLTGQGAPGANVLTF. The CDR3 nucleotides are TGCGCCAGCAGTCTTACGGGACAGGGGGCGCCTGGGGCCAACGTCCTGACTTTC.

This clonotype was seen a single time. The J gene is TRBJ2-7, the V gene TRBV10-3; possible D gene TRBD1, 6 bases. The CDR3 totals 13 residues. Germline V gene lookup returns CDR1 ENHRY and CDR2 SYGVKD. V lost 5 bases and J lost 0, with 8 bases in between. The CDR3, as DNA: TGTGCCATCAGTTCGGACAGCTCCTACGAGCAGTACTTC. This sequence encodes CAISSDSSYEQYF.